This T cell receptor beta chain was identified in a study of human T cells and chemical hapten exposure. Overall study: How much TCR each sample yielded varied, mostly because pooled library volumes differed slightly. Regarding the study as a whole: TCRs exceeding a frequency of 1 in 1000 stayed unchanged under DPC sensitization.

This CDR3 comprises 16 residues. Per the germline V gene, CDR1 is MGHRA and CDR2 is YSYEKL. Trimming cost V 4 bases and J 2 bases, with 15 bases left between them. Sample time point: patch test 3, about 24 weeks after DPC sensitization. As to treatment: therapeutic diphenylcyclopropenone sensitization with weekly scalp DPC. This clonotype was detected many times. Its target is unknown. Individual cDNA molecules (in the library) carried attached unique molecular identifiers. Under the authors' procedure: Individual samples carried between roughly 20,000 and 690,600 TCRs, with 95,638 as the median. TCRdb re-called the RACE reads with MiXCR, one entry per CDR3 protein. TCRdb's processing, not the authors' own work, is the source of the V and J calls. Of 150,000 to 200,000 distinct CDR3 sequences in the sample, about 30% were seen once.

This receptor was taken from a woman aged 18-29 years with alopecia areata. Some clones in this sample may be carry-over from other donors' samples. The chain carries TRBV4-1 and TRBJ1-3; D is perhaps TRBD1 (6 bases). This specimen consisted of whole blood, obtained in connection with sensitization to the hapten diphenylcyclopropenone (DPC). The CDR3 DNA follows: TGCGCCAGCAGCCGCACACTAACAGGGACTGGAAACACCATATATTTT. Amino acid sequence: CASSRTLTGTGNTIYF.